These T cell receptor beta chains were read from a single sample in a study of T cells in Graves' hyperthyroidism and ophthalmopathy. A single record per CDR3 protein comes from TCRdb applying MiXCR to the multiplex PCR reads. This sample has hundreds of thousands of distinct CDR3 sequences, with about 15% found just once. Specimen: blood. These TCRs come from a woman in her forties or fifties with Graves' ophthalmopathy. The CDR3 runs from the conserved cysteine through the conserved F or W.

length: 15
V: TRBV15
J: TRBJ2-2
CDR3: CATSRGATNTGELFF

length: 19
V: TRBV6-2/TRBV6-3
J: TRBJ2-1
CDR3: CASSYSLGLAGGAANEQFF

length: 19
V: TRBV3-1
J: TRBJ2-1
CDR3: CASSQGTSGRRSSYNEQFF

length: 17
V: TRBV6-1
J: TRBJ1-3
CDR3: CASSKLRPQGPGNTIYF

length: 13
V: TRBV18
J: TRBJ1-6
CDR3: CASSPEVQSPLHF

length: 13
V: TRBV29-1
J: TRBJ1-1
CDR3: CSVERGLGTEAFF

length: 18
V: TRBV7-2
J: TRBJ2-1
CDR3: CASSLEGPSLAGENEQFF

length: 12
V: TRBV12-3/TRBV12-4
J: TRBJ1-5
CDR3: CASSASDQPQHF

length: 12
V: TRBV6-1
J: TRBJ2-7
CDR3: CASSPGNYEQYF

length: 15
V: TRBV20-1
J: TRBJ1-3
CDR3: CSARDAGRSGNTIYF

length: 11
V: TRBV24-1
J: TRBJ2-1
CDR3: CATSDFGEQFF

length: 13
V: TRBV6-2/TRBV6-3
J: TRBJ1-2
CDR3: CASTGQNYYGYTF

length: 17
V: TRBV5-1
J: TRBJ2-1
CDR3: CASSLGFRGLAYNEQFF

length: 17
V: TRBV20-1
J: TRBJ2-1
CDR3: CSARDLVAGIPYNEQFF

length: 13
V: TRBV9
J: TRBJ1-5
CDR3: CASSVAGNQPQHF

length: 11
V: TRBV3-1
J: TRBJ1-1
CDR3: CASSQLDQTFF

length: 17
V: TRBV28
J: TRBJ2-7
CDR3: CASSLLGLAGEDYEQYF

length: 14
V: TRBV11-3
J: TRBJ1-4
CDR3: CASSPDRGQEKLFF

length: 11
V: TRBV2
J: TRBJ2-1
CDR3: CASSVLAAQFF

length: 16
V: TRBV5-6
J: TRBJ1-1
CDR3: CASSLLQGGRNTEAFF

length: 13
V: TRBV2
J: TRBJ1-4
CDR3: CASRDGSNEKLFF

length: 15
V: TRBV27
J: TRBJ1-1
CDR3: CASRSISRPSTEAFF

length: 17
V: TRBV9
J: TRBJ2-2
CDR3: CASSVSLHFSDTGELFF

length: 16
V: TRBV28
J: TRBJ2-1
CDR3: CASSPGAGGRYNEQFF

length: 15
V: TRBV11-1
J: TRBJ2-1
CDR3: CASSLLDLSYNEQFF

length: 15
V: TRBV10-3
J: TRBJ2-3
CDR3: CAITYSGSHTDTQYF

length: 15
V: TRBV24-1
J: TRBJ2-1
CDR3: CATSDRASGKVEQFF

length: 14
V: TRBV5-6
J: TRBJ1-6
CDR3: CASSLEGHNSPLHF

length: 14
V: TRBV5-1
J: TRBJ1-1
CDR3: CASSLRYSNTEAFF

length: 14
V: TRBV28
J: TRBJ2-3
CDR3: CASSISGSADTQYF

length: 11
V: TRBV29-1
J: TRBJ2-3
CDR3: CSVTRAGTQYF

length: 17
V: TRBV7-9
J: TRBJ2-5
CDR3: CASSVSAGTSGQETQYF

length: 15
V: TRBV28
J: TRBJ2-7
CDR3: CASSLPDRKPYEQYF

length: 17
V: TRBV25-1
J: TRBJ2-2
CDR3: CASGSNKRLAGSGELFF

length: 14
V: TRBV5-6
J: TRBJ1-2
CDR3: CASSVRPINYGYTF

length: 17
V: TRBV14
J: TRBJ2-7
CDR3: CASSQDPAGGPMDEQYF

length: 18
V: TRBV11-2
J: TRBJ2-1
CDR3: CASSLDDLGAGGPNEQFF

length: 16
V: TRBV6-6
J: TRBJ1-1
CDR3: CASSYIHFGTAYEAFF

length: 13
V: TRBV24-1
J: TRBJ2-1
CDR3: CATSDSAYNEQFF

length: 15
V: TRBV5-8
J: TRBJ1-5
CDR3: CASSLGRTRGQPQHF

length: 16
V: TRBV6-1
J: TRBJ2-1
CDR3: CASTRVPGAVQSEQFF

length: 16
V: TRBV6-1
J: TRBJ2-7
CDR3: CASSKIIPGQRYERYF

length: 12
V: TRBV25-1
J: TRBJ2-1
CDR3: CASSRQRNEQFF

length: 15
V: TRBV7-2
J: TRBJ2-3
CDR3: CASSISGSGTDTQYF

length: 13
V: TRBV7-3
J: TRBJ2-2
CDR3: CASSFSGDGELFF

length: 18
V: TRBV7-2
J: TRBJ2-1
CDR3: CASSLEGLAGTTYNEQFF

length: 16
V: TRBV19
J: TRBJ1-4
CDR3: CASSIADRGVTEKLFF

length: 14
V: TRBV19
J: TRBJ2-3
CDR3: CASSGTSGTDTQYF

length: 13
V: TRBV7-9
J: TRBJ1-2
CDR3: CASSSSRTGEDTF

length: 15
V: TRBV20-1
J: TRBJ2-3
CDR3: CSARADYLSTDTQYF